This T cell receptor beta chain was sequenced for a study of blood T cell repertoires in COVID-19. The overall study: Acute-phase and convalescent COVID-19 samples originated in the United States, Italy and Spain. Sample material is recorded as cDNA or gDNA derived from T cells, B-cell-depleted T cells, or PBMCs.

Per the study methods: Counts of nucleated cells, estimated from reference gene primer amplification, were obtained. The protocol was immunoSEQ multiplex PCR, while the TCRdb copy is restricted to in-frame clones and leaves out a portion. V, J and clone size are those of that table, while D and trimming were read from the DNA. The sample holds 270,000 or so clones, around 90% seen once. Germline V gives CDR1 ENHRY, CDR2 SYGVKD. Trimming took 6 bases from V and 2 from J, leaving 13 bases between them. CDR3 length equals 14 residues. The source is an older woman with COVID-19, enrolled during active disease. V and J are TRBV10-3 and TRBJ2-5; TRBD1 might be the D (6 bases). The sequencing sample was made of peripheral blood. The CDR3 bases are TGTGCCATCAGCGATACAGGGATACAAGAGACCCAGTACTTC. Translating gives CAISDTGIQETQYF.